Listed below are T cell receptor beta chains from one sample, sequenced in a study of cytomegalovirus exposure and HLA in healthy donors. Profiled with immunoSEQ multiplex PCR; TCRdb holds only in-frame clones, not every one. The sample yields about 76,000 clones, about four fifths seen once. Sequencing was carried out using PBMCs. Receptors originate from a woman aged 25 to 39 in good health and CMV-seronegative. CDR3s include the opening cysteine and the closing phenylalanine or tryptophan. The D gene is left open where the match is weak. Expanded clones are given a class, and other clones once, few, many or no size at all.

j_gene,abundance,d_gene,v_gene,CDR3nt,CDR3aa
TRBJ1-2,.,TRBD1,TRBV6-1,TGTGCCAGCAGGAGGACAGGGGGGGACTATGGCTACACCTTC,CASRRTGGDYGYTF
TRBJ2-3,.,TRBD2,TRBV6-1,TGTGCCAGCAGTGTTGGCGGGAGGGCAGATACGCAGTATTTT,CASSVGGRADTQYF
TRBJ2-7,.,TRBD2,TRBV5-1,TGCGCCAGCAGCAGGGAACTAGCGGGAGGAGGGTACGAGCAGTACTTC,CASSRELAGGGYEQYF
TRBJ1-5,.,.,TRBV27,TGTGCCAGCAGTTACTCGGGACACGGCAATCAGCCCCAGCATTTT,CASSYSGHGNQPQHF
TRBJ2-1,.,.,TRBV27,TGTGCCAGCAGTTTATCGATGCGGAGAAATGAGCAGTTCTTC,CASSLSMRRNEQFF
TRBJ2-7,.,.,TRBV5-4,TGTGCCAGCAGCTTGGGAGTCAGCACCCGGGGGACCAAGTTTACCTACGAGCAGTACTTC,CASSLGVSTRGTKFTYEQYF
TRBJ2-5,.,.,TRBV28,TGTGCCAGCAGTTTGGGCACTTATTTAGAGACCCAGTACTTC,CASSLGTYLETQYF
TRBJ1-3,.,.,TRBV7-9,TGTGCCAGCAGCTTAGGACAGGTGGATGGAAACACCATATATTTT,CASSLGQVDGNTIYF
TRBJ2-1,.,.,TRBV10-3,TGTGCCATCAGTGACGGAAGGGGAGGGTTCTTC,CAISDGRGGFF
TRBJ2-3,.,.,TRBV7-9,TGTGCCAGCAGCTTAGCGCGGGGGCTGGGCACAGATACGCAGTATTTT,CASSLARGLGTDTQYF
TRBJ2-7,.,.,TRBV28,TGTGCCACCCACCGGGGGACCCGGACGATCTACGAGCAGTACTTC,CATHRGTRTIYEQYF
TRBJ2-7,.,TRBD2,TRBV5-6,TGTGCCAGCAGCCAGACTAGCGGGGATGGCGACTTC,CASSQTSGDGDF
TRBJ1-1,.,.,TRBV28,TGTGCCAGCAGTTTCTCGGGACATACCAACACTGAAGCTTTCTTT,CASSFSGHTNTEAFF
TRBJ1-2,.,TRBD1,TRBV25-1,TGTGCCAGCAGGGGACAGGGGGCAGGATATGGCTACACCTTC,CASRGQGAGYGYTF
TRBJ1-1,.,.,TRBV19,TGTGCCAGTAGTATTGGGCTTGAAGCTTTCTTT,CASSIGLEAFF
TRBJ2-2,.,.,TRBV28,TGTGCCAGCAGTTTCCTTGGACTAGGGGGACGCACCGGGGAGCTGTTTTTT,CASSFLGLGGRTGELFF
TRBJ1-3,.,.,TRBV5-1,TGCGCCAGCAGCCCGGGGACTCTTGCCATATATTTT,CASSPGTLAIYF
TRBJ1-6,.,TRBD1,TRBV28,TGTGCCAGCAGTACAGGGGGGTCACCCCTCCACTTT,CASSTGGSPLHF
TRBJ1-1,.,TRBD1,TRBV28,TGTGCCATTAAGAGACAGGGGAGGACTGAAGCTTTCTTT,CAIKRQGRTEAFF
TRBJ1-2,.,.,TRBV5-6,TGTGCCAGCAGCTTGGCTCACACAGGGACGGTTGGCTATGGCTACACCTTC,CASSLAHTGTVGYGYTF
TRBJ2-5,few,TRBD1,TRBV6-1,TGTGCCAGCAGCTCCAGACAGGGCGGAGTAGAGACCCAGTACTTC,CASSSRQGGVETQYF
TRBJ2-1,.,.,TRBV7-9,TGTGCCAGCAGCCCCGTCCCAGGGCCCTCCTACAATGAGCAGTTCTTC,CASSPVPGPSYNEQFF
TRBJ1-5,.,.,TRBV6-5,TGTGCCAGCAGTCCGTCTAAGAATCAGCCCCAGCATTTT,CASSPSKNQPQHF
TRBJ2-7,.,.,TRBV15,TGTGCCACCTCGAGGGGGAGGGGGAGTTCCTACGAGCAGTACTTC,CATSRGRGSSYEQYF
TRBJ2-7,.,.,TRBV5-1,TGCGCCAGCAGCTTGGCGGGGGGCGCCCTCTTCTACGAGCAGTACTTC,CASSLAGGALFYEQYF
TRBJ1-4,.,TRBD1,TRBV6-1,TGTGCCAGCAGCGAAGGACAGGGAAATGAAAAACTGTTTTTT,CASSEGQGNEKLFF
TRBJ2-7,.,TRBD2,TRBV25-1,TGTGCCAGCCAAGGGACTAGTTCCTACGAGCAGTACTTC,CASQGTSSYEQYF
TRBJ2-5,.,TRBD2,TRBV13,TGTGCCAGCAGCTTAGTATCAGCGGGATCGATTAGAGAGACCCAGTACTTC,CASSLVSAGSIRETQYF
TRBJ2-5,.,TRBD2,TRBV5-1,TGCGCCAGCAGCATCCTAGCGGGAGGGCCCCAAGAGACCCAGTACTTC,CASSILAGGPQETQYF
TRBJ1-4,.,.,TRBV4-2,TGTGCCAGCAGCCAAGATAAGACCCCAGGGAATGAAAAACTGTTTTTT,CASSQDKTPGNEKLFF
TRBJ2-1,few,.,TRBV6-1,TGTGCCAGCAGTGAAGGGGCAGGGGAGACAAATGAGCAGTTCTTC,CASSEGAGETNEQFF
TRBJ1-1,.,.,TRBV6-5,TGTGCCAGCAGTTACGGGGGCGCGAACTCCGAAGCTTTCTTT,CASSYGGANSEAFF
TRBJ1-2,.,TRBD1,TRBV18,TGTGCCAGCTCACCTGGGACAGGTGACAACTATGGCTACACCTTC,CASSPGTGDNYGYTF